The 20 T cell receptor beta chains given below trace back to one sample, sequenced in a study of shared clonotypes between healthy human individuals. The assay was immunoSEQ multiplex PCR, and TCRdb's table has in-frame clones only and misses some. The sample lists millions of clones; roughly 95% were seen once. Sequencing was performed on naive CD4+ T cells sorted from blood. Noted subset: CD45RA+ positively selected. All receptors come from a man aged 18 to 30 in good health.

In its sample, this clone was seen many times. The CDR3 sequence is CASSSWEGNQPQHF. The CDR3 coding sequence is TGTGCCAGCAGCTCCTGGGAAGGCAATCAGCCCCAGCATTTT. The V and J genes are TRBV7-9 and TRBJ1-5; D unresolved. The CDR3 totals 14 residues. V was clipped by 4 bases and J by 2 bases, with 9 bases between them. Germline values: CDR1 SEHNR, CDR2 FQNEAQ (reference sequence).

CDR3 residues: CASSIIGVDTQYF. As DNA, the CDR3 is TGTGCCAGTAGTATTATCGGGGTAGATACGCAGTATTTT. This rearrangement joins TRBV19 to TRBJ2-3; possible D gene TRBD2, 5 bases. The germline V gene encodes CDR1 LNHDA and CDR2 SQIVND (reference sequence). This CDR3 is 13 amino acids long. Trimming removed 3 bases from V and 5 bases from J, with 9 bases in between.

The chain combines TRBV7-8 with TRBJ2-2; 10 bases align to TRBD2. CDR1 and CDR2 (germline): SGHVS, FQNEAQ. Trimming at V came to 5 bases and at J to 0 bases, leaving 3 bases not matched to a gene. The CDR3 loop spans 16 amino acids. The CDR3 here is CASSPSGGANTGELFF. As DNA, the CDR3 is TGTGCCAGCAGCCCAAGCGGGGGGGCGAACACCGGGGAGCTGTTTTTT.

The chain links TRBV10-3 to TRBJ2-5, with D possibly being TRBD1 (6 bases). Germline-derived CDR1 and CDR2 are ENHRY and SYGVKD. V shed 2 bases and J shed 5 bases, with 12 bases lying between them. The CDR3 totals 14 residues. CDR3 coding DNA: TGTGCCATCAGTGAGAGTGGGGGCGCGGAGACCCAGTACTTC. Amino acids: CAISESGGAETQYF.

The V call is TRBV7-2, the J call TRBJ1-1; no clear D gene. This CDR3 comprises 14 residues. V was trimmed by 5 bases and J by 1 base, leaving 11 bases between them. Germline V gene sequence: CDR1 SGHTA, CDR2 FQGNSA. CDR3 sequence (DNA): TGTGCCAGCAGCCTAAGGACGGAGAACACTGAAGCTTTCTTT. Translated: CASSLRTENTEAFF.

This chain joins TRBV7-2 and TRBJ2-7; 8 nucleotides line up with TRBD1. CDR1 is SGHTA and CDR2 is FQGNSA in the germline V gene. There are 14 residues in the CDR3. With V trimmed by 2 bases and J by 9 bases, 9 bases remained unmatched. DNA for the CDR3: TGTGCCAGCAGCTTACAAGGACAGGGCCGATCGCAGTACTTC. It yields the protein CASSLQGQGRSQYF.

This chain connects TRBV11-2 to TRBJ1-2; D unresolved. Germline V CDR1 and CDR2: SGHAT, FQNNGV. The CDR3 runs 15 residues. The germline V and J ends were trimmed by 5 bases and 2 bases, with 15 bases remaining between them. CDR3 sequence (DNA): TGTGCCAGCAGCGGAATCAAGGGCCGGAACTATGGCTACACCTTC. This sequence encodes CASSGIKGRNYGYTF.

The rearrangement links TRBV21-1 to TRBJ2-1; the table's D gene call, TRBD1, was not cross checked with the DNA. TRBV21-1 is assigned pseudogene status. The CDR3 covers 15 residues. CDR3 coding DNA: TGTGCCAGCAGCCCCGGGACAGGGGTCTACAATGAGCAGTTCTTC. Its translation is CASSPGTGVYNEQFF.

The V call is TRBV28, the J call TRBJ1-1; 8 nucleotides align to TRBD1. The CDR3 loop spans 16 amino acids. Germline CDR1 MDHEN, CDR2 SYDVKM. The junction had 10 bases not matched to a gene; V was cut back by 4 bases and J by 3 bases. CDR3 DNA sequence: TGTGCCAGCAGTTACCTAATGACAGGGGCGGACACTGAAGCTTTCTTT. The encoded protein is CASSYLMTGADTEAFF.

The chain uses TRBV6-6 and TRBJ2-7; D not certain. V lost 0 bases and J 2 bases, leaving 11 bases between the germline ends. Germline-derived CDR1 and CDR2 are MNHNY and SVGAGI (reference sequence). This CDR3 has 15 residues. CDR3: CASSYSPQPPYEQYF. The CDR3 region has the DNA TGTGCCAGCAGTTACTCTCCCCAGCCACCCTACGAGCAGTACTTC.

This sequence joins TRBV25-1 and TRBJ1-1; 7 bases line up with TRBD1. The germline V gene encodes CDR1 MGHDK and CDR2 SYGVNS. The CDR3 consists of 14 residues. V shed 8 bases, J shed 5 bases, and the junction held 11 bases outside the gene matches. CDR3 in amino acids: CASSTTGTETEAFF. The CDR3 region has the DNA TGTGCCAGCTCAACCACCGGGACAGAGACTGAAGCTTTCTTT. The whole variable domain, remainder taken from reference TRBV25-1 and TRBJ1-1, is EADIYQTPRYLVIGTGKKITLECSQTMGHDKMYWYQQDPGMELHLIHYSYGVNSTEKGDLSSESTVSRIRTEHFPLTLESARPSHTSQYLCASSTTGTETEAFFGQGTRLTVV.

This chain links TRBV7-9 with TRBJ1-1; D is unresolved. Germline CDR1 SEHNR, CDR2 FQNEAQ (reference sequence). The CDR3 consists of 14 residues. Trimming pared 2 bases from V and 4 bases from J, leaving 11 bases between. In nucleotides, the CDR3 is TGTGCCAGCAGCTTAAAGAATGAGGGCACTGAAGCTTTCTTT. Its protein product is CASSLKNEGTEAFF. Full variable domain (rest looked up from reference TRBV7-9 and TRBJ1-1): DTGVSQNPRHKITKRGQNVTFRCDPISEHNRLYWYRQTLGQGPEFLTYFQNEAQLEKSRLLSDRFSAERPKGSFSTLEIQRTEQGDSAMYLCASSLKNEGTEAFFGQGTRLTVV.

This clone was detected once. This chain connects TRBV6-5 to TRBJ2-5; 11 bases map to TRBD1. This CDR3 contains 14 residues. V was clipped by 5 bases and J by 4 bases; unmatched bases: 3. Germline V gene data show CDR1 as MNHEY and CDR2 as SVGAGI. The CDR3, as DNA: TGTGCCAGCAGTCGGACAGGGGGCTCAGAGACCCAGTACTTC. Translating it yields CASSRTGGSETQYF.

The chain carries TRBV25-1 and TRBJ1-6; 8 bases match TRBD1. The J segment lost 10 bases and the V segment lost 4 bases, leaving 9 bases of the junction unmatched. This CDR3 contains 15 residues. Germline loops: CDR1 MGHDK, CDR2 SYGVNS. The CDR3 loop is CASSGRQGRSSPLHF. The CDR3 nucleotides are TGTGCCAGCAGTGGCAGACAGGGGAGAAGCTCACCCCTCCACTTT.

This chain joins TRBV29-1 and TRBJ1-2; weak D call: TRBD1 (6 bases). The CDR3 covers 14 residues. CDR1 and CDR2 (germline): SQVTM, ANQGSEA. V was shortened by 7 bases and J by 4 bases, with 19 bases between the two germline ends. CDR3 loop: CSAEGGALGYGYTF. CDR3 in DNA: TGCAGCGCCGAGGGGGGGGCGCTGGGCTATGGCTACACCTTC.

V is TRBV28 and J is TRBJ2-7; 10 bases are a match to TRBD2. This CDR3 comprises 14 residues. CDR1 is MDHEN, CDR2 SYDVKM, per germline. V trimming: 7 bases; J trimming: 7 bases; junction bases outside the gene matches: 10. CDR3 region: CASTTAGGPGEQYF. The CDR3, as DNA: TGTGCCAGCACCACAGCGGGAGGGCCGGGAGAGCAGTACTTC. The whole variable domain, filled in from reference TRBV28 and TRBJ2-7, reads DVKVTQSSRYLVKRTGEKVFLECVQDMDHENMFWYRQDPGLGLRLIYFSYDVKMKEKGDIPEGYSVSREKKERFSLILESASTNQTSMYLCASTTAGGPGEQYFGPGTRLTVT.

The chain is built from TRBV15 and TRBJ1-2; 7 nucleotides agree with TRBD1. The CDR3 consists of 14 residues. Germline assignment: CDR1 LNHNV and CDR2 YYDKDF (reference sequence). J was trimmed by 2 bases and V by 5 bases; bases with no gene match: 5. CDR3 sequence reads: CATSSRDSNYGYTF. The CDR3 DNA follows: TGTGCCACCAGCTCCCGGGACAGCAACTATGGCTACACCTTC. Combining the CDR3 with reference TRBV15 and TRBJ1-2 gives the whole variable domain DAMVIQNPRYQVTQFGKPVTLSCSQTLNHNVMYWYQQKSSQAPKLLFHYYDKDFNNEADTPDNFQSRRPNTSFCFLDIRSPGLGDTAMYLCATSSRDSNYGYTFGSGTRLTVV.

This clone has a single count. V and J are TRBV7-9 and TRBJ2-5; D unclear. The CDR3 runs to 11 residues. Germline CDR1 is SEHNR and CDR2 is FQNEAQ (reference sequence). V dropped 4 bases and J dropped 5 bases, with 5 bases sitting between them. This CDR3 reads CASSYFETQYF. The CDR3 region has the DNA TGTGCCAGCAGCTATTTCGAGACCCAGTACTTC.

The J gene is TRBJ2-5, the V gene TRBV18, with TRBD1 as a possible D gene (5 bases). The CDR3 extends over 16 amino acids. CDR1 KGHSH and CDR2 LQKENI come from the germline V gene. Deletions cut 0 bases from V and 5 bases from J, with 16 bases between. CDR3: CASSPPAAPRVETQYF. CDR3 bases: TGTGCCAGCTCACCACCCGCCGCCCCCAGGGTTGAGACCCAGTACTTC.

V usage is TRBV18 and J usage is TRBJ2-2; no definite D call. This CDR3 is 16 amino acids long. Trimming took off 2 bases at V and 3 bases at J, with 13 bases between the two ends. CDR1 KGHSH and CDR2 LQKENI come from the germline V gene. The CDR3 DNA follows: TGTGCCAGCTCACCAAAGTCTCGCAGTGACACCGGGGAGCTGTTTTTT. It codes for CASSPKSRSDTGELFF.